The 30 T cell receptor beta chains below come from one sample, sequenced in a study of early T cells in non-severe SARS-CoV-2 infection. A single record per CDR3 protein comes from TCRdb applying MiXCR to the 5' RACE reads. In the table there are some 120,000 distinct CDR3 sequences, 15% of which are singletons. The sequenced material came from whole blood. The receptors were sampled from an adult who was a healthcare worker with PCR-confirmed SARS-CoV-2 infection or an uninfected control (not recorded which).

This clonotype was detected a few times. The chain has TRBV10-1 and TRBJ1-6; D is ambiguous. Trimming removed 3 bases at V and 8 bases at J, with 8 bases between. CDR1 WNHNN and CDR2 SYGVQD come from the germline V gene (reference sequence). The CDR3 length is 13 residues. Written as DNA, the CDR3 is TGCGCCAGCAGTGACTCGTGGGATTCACCCCTCCACTTT. It encodes CASSDSWDSPLHF.

In this sample, this clonotype turned up many times. The V and J genes are TRBV29-1 and TRBJ1-1; no clear D. This CDR3 has 10 residues. Trimming shortened V by 5 bases and J by 0 bases, and 1 base separated the two germline ends. CDR1 and CDR2 (germline): SQVTM, ANQGSEA. CDR3 coding DNA: TGCAGCGTTCTGAACACTGAAGCTTTCTTT. It is translated as CSVLNTEAFF.

The chain recombines TRBV28 with TRBJ1-1; no clear D. Between the trimmed V and J ends, which lost 6 bases and 4 bases, there was a span of 12 bases. The CDR3 extends over 13 amino acids. The germline V gene encodes CDR1 MDHEN and CDR2 SYDVKM. This chain's CDR3 is CASSLSLRTEAFF. CDR3 nucleotide sequence: TGTGCCAGCAGCCTATCACTGCGCACTGAAGCTTTCTTT. Combining the CDR3 with reference TRBV28 and TRBJ1-1 gives the whole variable domain DVKVTQSSRYLVKRTGEKVFLECVQDMDHENMFWYRQDPGLGLRLIYFSYDVKMKEKGDIPEGYSVSREKKERFSLILESASTNQTSMYLCASSLSLRTEAFFGQGTRLTVV.

This clonotype has a handful of counts. V is TRBV5-1 and J is TRBJ2-1, with 8 bases identical to TRBD2. Germline CDR1 SGHRS, CDR2 YFSETQ. There are 14 residues in the CDR3. Germline trimming cut 4 bases from V and 4 bases from J; bases unmatched to any gene: 4. The CDR3, as DNA: TGCGCCAGCAGCCTGACTAGCGTTTACAATGAGCAGTTCTTC. Its translation is CASSLTSVYNEQFF.

Only a few counts were recorded for this clonotype. The rearrangement joins TRBV6-6 to TRBJ2-7, with 14 positions matching TRBD2. The length of the CDR3 is 15 residues. Trimming cost V 5 bases and J 7 bases; bases outside gene matches: 7. Germline lookup yields CDR1 MNHNY and CDR2 SVGAGI (reference sequence). The CDR3: CASSQSGTSGGEQYF. The CDR3 DNA is TGTGCCAGCAGTCAATCCGGGACTAGCGGGGGAGAGCAGTACTTC.

The chain carries TRBV29-1 and TRBJ1-1; D is unresolved. The ends were cut back, 4 bases at V and 0 bases at J, with 9 bases in the middle. Germline CDR1 SQVTM, CDR2 ANQGSEA. CDR3 length: 13 amino acids. The CDR3 nucleotides read TGCAGCGTTGGAGGCCGGTTGAACACTGAAGCTTTCTTT. It codes for CSVGGRLNTEAFF.

The V gene is TRBV18, the J gene TRBJ2-2; no definite D call. Germline CDR1 KGHSH, CDR2 LQKENI. The length of the CDR3 is 16 residues. The V end lost 3 bases, the J end lost 1 base, and 12 bases lay between the germline ends. CDR3 amino acids: CASSPFDIGNTGELFF. CDR3 sequence (DNA): TGTGCCAGCTCACCTTTCGACATAGGGAACACCGGGGAGCTGTTTTTT.

The chain combines TRBV19 with TRBJ1-2; TRBD1 is a possible D gene (6 bases). Trimming cost V 5 bases and J 7 bases, with 14 bases left between them. Germline V gene lookup returns CDR1 LNHDA and CDR2 SQIVND (reference sequence). The CDR3 is made up of 13 amino acids. The CDR3 protein is CASSSQGIGGYTF. CDR3 in DNA: TGTGCCAGTAGTTCCCAGGGGATCGGTGGCTACACCTTC.

This clonotype appeared many times. The chain links TRBV29-1 to TRBJ2-4; D is possibly TRBD1 (5 bases). The ends were cut back, 0 bases at V and 7 bases at J, with 13 bases in the middle. Germline V lookup: CDR1 SQVTM, CDR2 ANQGSEA. The length of the CDR3 is 14 residues. CDR3 sequence: CSVEDLRGGNIQYF. CDR3 sequence (DNA): TGCAGCGTTGAAGATTTAAGGGGCGGTAACATTCAGTACTTC.

This clonotype was found a few times. V and J are TRBV7-9 and TRBJ1-2; D ambiguous. Looked up from germline, CDR1 is SEHNR and CDR2 is FQNEAQ (reference sequence). Trimming pared 5 bases from V and 8 bases from J, leaving 21 bases between. The CDR3 length is 15 residues. The CDR3 DNA is TGTGCCAGCAGCCTTAACTCTCCGATCCCTGGCGGCTACACCTTC. Translating gives CASSLNSPIPGGYTF. The full variable domain, its missing parts supplied by reference TRBV7-9 and TRBJ1-2, is DTGVSQNPRHKITKRGQNVTFRCDPISEHNRLYWYRQTLGQGPEFLTYFQNEAQLEKSRLLSDRFSAERPKGSFSTLEIQRTEQGDSAMYLCASSLNSPIPGGYTFGSGTRLTVV.

This clonotype was counted only a few times. This chain uses TRBV15 with TRBJ1-2; tentatively, D is TRBD1 (6 bases). The V end lost 5 bases, the J end lost 5 bases, and 12 bases lay between the germline ends. CDR3 length: 13 amino acids. Looked up from germline, CDR1 is LNHNV and CDR2 is YYDKDF (reference sequence). CDR3 DNA: TGTGCCACCAGCGCCCGACAGGTATATGGCTACACCTTC. Amino acid sequence: CATSARQVYGYTF.

The J gene is TRBJ2-3, the V gene TRBV12-3 or TRBV12-4; 7 nucleotides match TRBD2. J was trimmed by 5 bases and V by 7 bases; bases with no gene match: 3. This CDR3 is 12 amino acids long. CDR3 coding DNA: TGTGCCAGCACCGCGGGGGTAGATACGCAGTATTTT. It is translated as CASTAGVDTQYF.

This clonotype was picked up a small number of times. This chain uses TRBV5-1 with TRBJ1-1; D is perhaps TRBD1 (5 bases). V shed 0 bases and J shed 4 bases, with 10 bases lying between them. Looked up from germline, CDR1 is SGHRS and CDR2 is YFSETQ. The CDR3 spans 14 residues. In nucleotides, the CDR3 is TGCGCCAGCAGCTTGGACAAGGGGATCACTGAAGCTTTCTTT. Amino acids: CASSLDKGITEAFF.

This clonotype has ten or more counts. The chain employs TRBV30 and TRBJ1-2, with TRBD1 matching 9 bases. J lost 7 bases, V lost 3 bases, and 12 bases had no gene match. This CDR3 region has 15 residues. The V gene's germline CDR1 is GTSNPN and CDR2 SVGIG (reference sequence). In nucleotides, the CDR3 is TGTGCCTGGAGAACAACAGGGGGCGGTATCGGTGGCTACACCTTC. Protein sequence: CAWRTTGGGIGGYTF.

The chain links TRBV19 to TRBJ1-4; D not certain. V was clipped by 8 bases and J by 3 bases, with 13 bases between them. Germline assignment: CDR1 LNHDA and CDR2 SQIVND (reference sequence). The CDR3 runs 14 residues. CDR3 region: CASRPMGANEKLFF. The CDR3 DNA reads TGTGCCAGTCGCCCAATGGGTGCTAATGAAAAACTGTTTTTT.

This chain connects TRBV29-1 to TRBJ2-1; unclear D gene. The CDR3 length is 14 residues. Trimming pared 7 bases from V and 0 bases from J, leaving 13 bases between. Germline V CDR1 and CDR2: SQVTM, ANQGSEA. This chain's CDR3 is CSGLTRSSYNEQFF. The DNA of the CDR3 is TGCAGCGGTCTAACTCGTAGCTCCTACAATGAGCAGTTCTTC.

The chain is built from TRBV3-1 and TRBJ2-2; no firm D call. Deletions cut 0 bases from V and 4 bases from J, with 9 bases between. Germline V gene lookup returns CDR1 LGHDT and CDR2 YNNKEL (reference sequence). This CDR3 is 15 amino acids long. The CDR3 spells CASSQDWQTTGELFF. The CDR3 DNA follows: TGTGCCAGCAGCCAAGATTGGCAAACCACCGGGGAGCTGTTTTTT. The full variable domain, completed using reference TRBV3-1 and TRBJ2-2, is DTAVSQTPKYLVTQMGNDKSIKCEQNLGHDTMYWYKQDSKKFLKIMFSYNNKELIINETVPNRFSPKSPDKAHLNLHINSLELGDSAVYFCASSQDWQTTGELFFGEGSRLTVL.

A word on this clonotype: One end of the junction fails to match germline, which may point to a read error. J is TRBJ2-1 and V is TRBV15; 11 nucleotides match TRBD2. Per the germline V gene, CDR1 is LNHNV and CDR2 is YYDKDF (reference sequence). The CDR3 contains 17 residues. The CDR3 reads CATSRPGLAESYDEQFF. The CDR3 DNA reads TGTGCCACCAGCAGGCCGGGACTAGCGGAGAGCTACGATGAGCAGTTCTTC.

CDR3 in amino acids: CASSSIRDSNEQFF. The CDR3 DNA reads as TGTGCCAGCAGCTCAATCCGGGACAGCAATGAGCAGTTCTTC. The V call is TRBV7-6, the J call TRBJ2-1, with TRBD1 matching over 7 bases. The CDR3 consists of 14 residues. V was pared by 4 bases and J by 6 bases, with 6 bases of the junction left unmatched. Per the germline V gene, CDR1 is SGHVS and CDR2 is FNYEAQ. Full variable domain (outside the CDR3, taken from reference TRBV7-6 and TRBJ2-1): GAGVSQSPRYKVTKRGQDVALRCDPISGHVSLYWYRQALGQGPEFLTYFNYEAQQDKSGLPNDRFSAERPEGSISTLTIQRTEQRDSAMYRCASSSIRDSNEQFFGPGTRLTVL.

This clonotype has a single count. Being one base from a much bigger clone, this may be a read error. The chain is built from TRBV7-9 and TRBJ2-3, with a weak D call TRBD2 (5 bases). CDR1 SEHNR and CDR2 FQNEAQ come from the germline V gene (reference sequence). There are 14 residues in the CDR3. Between the trimmed V and J ends, which lost 6 bases and 0 bases, there was a span of 10 bases. CDR3 residues: CASRDFISTDTQYF. CDR3 in DNA: TGTGCCAGCAGGGACTTTATTAGCACAGATACGCAGTATTTT.

A few counts support this clonotype. V and J are TRBV20-1 and TRBJ2-2; unclear D gene. Trimming shortened V by 3 bases and J by 1 base, and 9 bases separated the two germline ends. This CDR3 has 14 residues. Looked up from germline, CDR1 is DFQATT and CDR2 is SNEGSKA (reference sequence). The CDR3 spells CSARSGRNTGELFF. The CDR3 DNA follows: TGCAGTGCTAGGAGTGGTAGGAACACCGGGGAGCTGTTTTTT.

The table lists this clonotype with a few counts. The CDR3 DNA reads as TGTGCCAGCAGCACAGGGAGCGGGGGGGCCTTAGGTCTCAATGAGCAGTTCTTC. Its protein is CASSTGSGGALGLNEQFF. This sequence joins TRBV11-2 and TRBJ2-1; TRBD2 agrees at 10 bases. The germline CDR1 and CDR2 sequences are SGHAT and FQNNGV. This CDR3 is 18 amino acids long. V was pared by 5 bases and J by 6 bases, with 16 bases of the junction left unmatched.

The sample holds a few counts of this clonotype. The chain recombines TRBV5-5 with TRBJ2-3; D gene ambiguous. Germline V gene lookup returns CDR1 SGHKS and CDR2 YYEKEE (reference sequence). The CDR3 runs to 14 residues. The V gene lost 4 bases and the J gene lost 2 bases, with 11 bases spanning the gap. In DNA form, the CDR3 reads TGTGCCAGCAGCCCGTACGCAGCCACAGATACGCAGTATTTT. Translating it yields CASSPYAATDTQYF.

With regard to this clonotype: The junction does not match germline at one end; this may be a read error. The chain uses TRBV18 and TRBJ1-1; D is perhaps TRBD1 (5 bases). This CDR3 region has 12 residues. CDR1 is KGHSH, CDR2 LQKENI, per germline. CDR3 sequence reads: CVSSLRDTEAFF. In DNA, the CDR3 is TGTGTCAGCTCACTCAGGGACACTGAAGCTTTCTTT. The whole variable domain, remainder taken from reference TRBV18 and TRBJ1-1, is NAGVMQNPRHLVRRRGQEARLRCSPMKGHSHVYWYRQLPEEGLKFMVYLQKENIIDESGMPKERFSAEFPKEGPSILRIQQVVRGDSAAYFCVSSLRDTEAFFGQGTRLTVV.

In this sample, this clonotype turned up a few times. The chain couples TRBV7-9 to TRBJ2-3, with D hard to call. The CDR3 sequence is 11 residues long. V lost 2 bases and J lost 6, with 3 bases in between. CDR1 is SEHNR and CDR2 is FQNEAQ in the germline V gene (reference sequence). CDR3 protein: CASSLYDTQYF. DNA for the CDR3: TGTGCCAGCAGCTTATATGATACGCAGTATTTT.

This clonotype was seen a handful of times. The chain uses TRBV19 and TRBJ2-2, with D unclear. The V gene's germline CDR1 is LNHDA and CDR2 SQIVND (reference sequence). This CDR3 contains 15 residues. Trimming pared 7 bases from V and 1 base from J, leaving 13 bases between. Written as DNA, the CDR3 is TGTGCCAGTAACCGGGCAGGCGAGAACACCGGGGAGCTGTTTTTT. Encoded protein: CASNRAGENTGELFF.

This clonotype was detected a few times. The V and J genes are TRBV6-5 and TRBJ2-7; a possible D gene is TRBD2 (5 bases). Germline CDR1 reads MNHEY; CDR2 reads SVGAGI. The CDR3 loop spans 14 amino acids. Trimming stripped 5 bases from V and 0 bases from J, with 11 bases between. CDR3 DNA sequence: TGTGCCAGCAGTCCACTAGGGAGCTCCTACGAGCAGTACTTC. As protein: CASSPLGSSYEQYF.

In this sample, this clonotype turned up many times. The chain employs TRBV18 and TRBJ2-3; TRBD2 might be the D (5 bases). This CDR3 has 14 amino acids. Trimming removed 1 base from V and 1 base from J, with 6 bases in between. Germline V gives CDR1 KGHSH, CDR2 LQKENI. CDR3 in DNA: TGTGCCAGCTCACCACTTAGCGGCACAGATACGCAGTATTTT. The encoded protein is CASSPLSGTDTQYF.

V is TRBV2 and J is TRBJ2-1, with D perhaps being TRBD1 or TRBD2 (6 bases each). The CDR3 has 15 amino acids. V lost 6 bases, J lost 0 bases, and 12 bases lay in between. The V gene's germline CDR1 is SNHLY and CDR2 FYNNEI. This CDR3 is CASSGGDSSYNEQFF. The CDR3 nucleotides read TGTGCCAGCAGCGGGGGCGATAGCTCCTACAATGAGCAGTTCTTC.

J is TRBJ2-7 and V is TRBV20-1; D perhaps matches TRBD2 (6 bases). Trimming stripped 0 bases from V and 1 base from J, with 10 bases between. The germline V gene has CDR1 DFQATT and CDR2 SNEGSKA (reference sequence). There are 14 residues in the CDR3. The CDR3 DNA is TGCAGTGCTAGAGATGGGGGGACTTCCTACGAGCAGTACTTC. Its translation is CSARDGGTSYEQYF.